The 2 T cell receptor beta chains presented below share a single source sample, sequenced in a study of T cell responses to AZD1222 COVID-19 vaccine. Sequenced by immunoSEQ multiplex PCR; TCRdb stores in-frame clones only, minus some. The table records about 97,000 clones, roughly 84% of them present only once. Sequencing used peripheral blood, obtained on day 0 of AZD1222 vaccination. These receptors all come from an adult in good health.

This clone was observed a single time. The CDR3 DNA reads TGTGCCAGCAGCTTAGCCGGGGTGAACACTGAAGCTTTCTTT. Translated: CASSLAGVNTEAFF. V gene TRBV7-2 combines with J gene TRBJ1-1; D ambiguous. Trimming cost V 0 bases and J 0 bases, with 5 bases left between them. Germline V gene sequence: CDR1 SGHTA, CDR2 FQGNSA. The CDR3 sequence is 14 residues long.

This chain joins TRBV12-3 or TRBV12-4 and TRBJ1-4; TRBD1 matches at 8 bases. The junction had 4 bases not matched to a gene; V was cut back by 6 bases and J by 7 bases. CDR3 length: 13 residues. CDR3 protein: CASRDRDFEKLFF. CDR3 in DNA: TGTGCCAGCAGGGACAGGGATTTTGAAAAACTGTTTTTT.